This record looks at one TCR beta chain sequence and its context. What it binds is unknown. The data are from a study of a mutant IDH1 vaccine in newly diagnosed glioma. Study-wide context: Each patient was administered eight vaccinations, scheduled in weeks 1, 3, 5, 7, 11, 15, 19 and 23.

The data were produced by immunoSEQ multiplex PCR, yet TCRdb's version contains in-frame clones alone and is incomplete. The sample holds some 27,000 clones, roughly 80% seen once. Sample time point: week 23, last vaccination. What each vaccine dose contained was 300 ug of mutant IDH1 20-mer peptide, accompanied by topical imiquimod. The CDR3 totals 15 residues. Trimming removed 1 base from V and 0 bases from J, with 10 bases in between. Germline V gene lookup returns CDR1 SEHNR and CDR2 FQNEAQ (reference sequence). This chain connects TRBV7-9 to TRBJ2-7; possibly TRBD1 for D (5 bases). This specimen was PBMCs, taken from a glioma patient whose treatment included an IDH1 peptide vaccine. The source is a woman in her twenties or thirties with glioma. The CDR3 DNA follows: TGTGCCAGCAGCTTAGTGGGGCCCGCCTCCTACGAGCAGTACTTC. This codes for CASSLVGPASYEQYF.